The 5 T cell receptor beta chains below were found in one sample sequenced in a study of cytomegalovirus exposure and HLA in healthy donors. The study ran its PCR with 60 Vbeta and 13 Jbeta primers. Generated by immunoSEQ multiplex PCR, the TCRdb table keeps only in-frame clones and is missing some. Of over 150,000 clones listed, 80% are singletons. Sequences were obtained from PBMCs. These receptors were obtained from a boy aged 5-17 years in good health and CMV-seronegative.

The chain has TRBV5-1 and TRBJ1-2; D ambiguous. The V end lost 0 bases, the J end lost 4 bases, and 10 bases lay between the germline ends. The CDR3 covers 14 residues. CDR1 SGHRS and CDR2 YFSETQ come from the germline V gene. The CDR3 DNA reads as TGCGCCAGCAGCTTGGTAACGGGGTCCTATGGCTACACCTTC. It is translated as CASSLVTGSYGYTF. The variable domain in full, with the rest retrieved from reference TRBV5-1 and TRBJ1-2, is KAGVTQTPRYLIKTRGQQVTLSCSPISGHRSVSWYQQTPGQGLQFLFEYFSETQRNKGNFPGRFSGRQFSNSRSEMNVSTLELGDSALYLCASSLVTGSYGYTFGSGTRLTVV.

The chain is built from TRBV5-1 and TRBJ2-1; 8 positions match TRBD2. V shed 5 bases, J shed 4 bases, and the junction held 2 bases outside the gene matches. Germline assignment: CDR1 SGHRS and CDR2 YFSETQ. There are 13 residues in the CDR3. CDR3: CASSIAGYNEQFF. The DNA for the CDR3 is TGCGCCAGCAGTATAGCGGGGTACAATGAGCAGTTCTTC. Full variable domain (remainder filled in from reference TRBV5-1 and TRBJ2-1): KAGVTQTPRYLIKTRGQQVTLSCSPISGHRSVSWYQQTPGQGLQFLFEYFSETQRNKGNFPGRFSGRQFSNSRSEMNVSTLELGDSALYLCASSIAGYNEQFFGPGTRLTVL.

The chain uses TRBV30 and TRBJ2-3; tentative D call: TRBD2 (5 bases). Trimming shortened V by 4 bases and J by 6 bases, and 14 bases separated the two germline ends. Germline assignment: CDR1 GTSNPN and CDR2 SVGIG (reference sequence). The CDR3 contains 13 residues. The CDR3 coding sequence is TGTGCCTGGACCCGCACTAGGAGCGATACGCAGTATTTT. Its protein product is CAWTRTRSDTQYF.

The J gene is TRBJ1-5, the V gene TRBV15; TRBD1 matches at 7 bases. Per the germline V gene, CDR1 is LNHNV and CDR2 is YYDKDF (reference sequence). V lost 0 bases to trimming and J lost 10 bases; unmatched junction nucleotides: 9. The CDR3 spans 15 residues. CDR3 sequence reads: CATSREEDRSCPQHF. The CDR3 bases are TGTGCCACCAGCAGAGAGGAGGACAGGTCGTGTCCCCAGCATTTT.

The chain has TRBV18 and TRBJ2-1; 10 positions match TRBD1. CDR1 KGHSH and CDR2 LQKENI come from the germline V gene. V lost 3 bases and J lost 9; bases outside the gene matches: 8. CDR3 length: 15 residues. Here the CDR3 DNA reads TGTGCCAGCTCACCTTCAGGGACAGGGGCGGCTGAGCAGTTCTTC. Amino acids: CASSPSGTGAAEQFF.